This T cell receptor beta chain was sequenced in a study of cytomegalovirus exposure and HLA in healthy donors. In this sample, this clone turned up a few times. Its antigen is unidentified. Study-wide results and caveats: Several of the most significant clusters appeared, in a later analysis, to be linked to common viral pathogens.

V was clipped by 0 bases and J by 6 bases; unmatched bases: 5. CDR1 is SGHNT, CDR2 YYREEE, per germline (reference sequence). There are 15 residues in the CDR3. 13 Jbeta primers and 60 Vbeta primers were used for the PCR. Sequencing was performed with immunoSEQ multiplex PCR; in TCRdb, only in-frame clones are kept and a portion is missing. The sample has about 160,000 clones; more than 65% are singletons. The sequence derives from a middle-aged man in good health and CMV-seropositive. The sequenced sample was PBMCs. V gene TRBV5-4 combines with J gene TRBJ2-3; 9 bases are shared with TRBD1. The CDR3 reads CASSLGQGDMDTQYF. CDR3 in DNA: TGTGCCAGCAGCTTGGGACAGGGGGATATGGATACGCAGTATTTT.